Following are 21 T cell receptor beta chains from one sample sequenced in a study of Ad26.COV2.S vaccination and SARS-CoV-2 variants. Libraries were prepared by immunoSEQ multiplex PCR; TCRdb keeps only in-frame clonotypes and omits some of them. The table includes 350,000 to 400,000 clones, around 85% detected once. Treatment here: around 19 received Ad26.COV2.S at low or high dose, single or two shots; roughly five received placebo; per-sample allocation not given. Sampling was done on day 63 after the first vaccine or placebo injection. Sequenced here: peripheral blood, sampled in a trial of Ad26.COV2.S vaccine versus placebo. These receptors originate from a person aged 18-65 years who received the Ad26.COV2.S COVID-19 vaccine or a placebo.

The chain combines TRBV7-9 with TRBJ1-4; 9 bases agree with TRBD1. This CDR3 region has 14 residues. V lost 4 bases, J lost 8 bases, and 5 bases stayed unmatched. Germline values: CDR1 SEHNR, CDR2 FQNEAQ (reference sequence). CDR3 nucleotide sequence: TGTGCCAGCAGCTCACGGACAGGGGACGAAAAACTGTTTTTT. This gives the protein CASSSRTGDEKLFF.

The chain uses TRBV7-8 and TRBJ2-7; 9 bases agree with TRBD1. This CDR3 has 14 residues. The germline V gene has CDR1 SGHVS and CDR2 FQNEAQ. With 5 bases clipped from V and 5 bases from J, the junction kept 7 bases outside the gene matches. This chain's CDR3 is CASSITGGLDEQYF. CDR3 DNA: TGTGCCAGCAGCATAACAGGGGGCCTGGACGAGCAGTACTTC.

V is TRBV6-6 and J is TRBJ1-2; 9 bases agree with TRBD1. CDR3 length: 17 amino acids. Germline values: CDR1 MNHNY, CDR2 SVGAGI (reference sequence). The trim removed 5 bases at V and 4 bases at J, leaving 14 bases unmatched. The CDR3 nucleotides read TGTGCCAGCAGTCCACGGGATGGACAGGGGTTTAGCTATGGCTACACCTTC. As protein: CASSPRDGQGFSYGYTF.

The rearrangement uses TRBV5-6 and TRBJ2-7, with 8 bases that match TRBD1. Germline CDR1 is SGHDT and CDR2 is YYEEEE. With V trimmed by 4 bases and J by 1 base, 4 bases remained unmatched. This CDR3 comprises 14 residues. The CDR3 DNA follows: TGTGCCAGCAGCGGCGGACAGGGATCCTACGAGCAGTACTTC. Translation: CASSGGQGSYEQYF. Supplemented by reference TRBV5-6 and TRBJ2-7, the full variable domain reads DAGVTQSPTHLIKTRGQQVTLRCSPKSGHDTVSWYQQALGQGPQFIFQYYEEEERQRGNFPDRFSGHQFPNYSSELNVNALLLGDSALYLCASSGGQGSYEQYFGPGTRLTVT.

V gene TRBV18 combines with J gene TRBJ2-5; D remains ambiguous. The V end was cut by 6 bases, the J end by 1 base, with 12 bases between. The CDR3 is 14 amino acids. Per the germline V gene, CDR1 is KGHSH and CDR2 is LQKENI. The CDR3 bases are TGTGCCAGCTCCCACACCAACATCCAAGAGACCCAGTACTTC. This encodes CASSHTNIQETQYF.

The chain uses TRBV5-1 and TRBJ1-6; perhaps TRBD1 as D (5 bases). CDR1 is SGHRS, CDR2 YFSETQ, per germline. Between the trimmed V and J ends, which lost 4 bases and 8 bases, there was a span of 13 bases. The CDR3 length is 14 residues. DNA of the CDR3: TGCGCCAGCAGCCCCGGGACGGACGATTCACCCCTCCACTTT. Its protein is CASSPGTDDSPLHF.

This clone was recorded only once. The V and J genes are TRBV6-4 and TRBJ1-1, with TRBD1 as a possible D gene (5 bases). V lost 4 bases to trimming and J lost 3 bases, with 18 bases between them. Germline loops: CDR1 MRHNA, CDR2 SNTAGT. The CDR3 has 16 residues. CDR3 protein: CASSVPPGGEDTEAFF. Written as DNA, the CDR3 is TGTGCCAGCAGTGTTCCCCCGGGGGGGGAGGACACTGAAGCTTTCTTT.

The chain combines TRBV27 with TRBJ2-3; 12 bases line up with TRBD1. The CDR3 is 13 amino acids. Per germline, CDR1 MNHEY and CDR2 SMNVEV (reference sequence). V shed 3 bases and J 13 bases; nucleotides not matched to a gene: 5. The CDR3 sequence: CASSLGQGAREYF. In DNA form, the CDR3 reads TGTGCCAGCAGTTTGGGACAGGGGGCGAGGGAGTATTTT.

The rearrangement links TRBV6-5 to TRBJ1-1, with 8 bases aligning to TRBD1. Germline CDR1 is MNHEY and CDR2 is SVGAGI. V shed 6 bases and J 5 bases; nucleotides not matched to a gene: 5. The CDR3 has 13 residues. The chain's CDR3 is CASRYDRGTEAFF. The CDR3 DNA follows: TGTGCCAGCAGATATGACAGGGGAACTGAAGCTTTCTTT.

The chain uses TRBV20-1 and TRBJ1-6; tentative D call: TRBD1 (6 bases). From germline, CDR1 is DFQATT and CDR2 SNEGSKA (reference sequence). This CDR3 is built from 16 residues. Between the trimmed V and J ends, which lost 3 bases and 9 bases, there was a span of 21 bases. CDR3: CSASSPRDIFSSPLHF. The CDR3 DNA is TGCAGTGCTAGTTCGCCCCGGGACATTTTTAGTTCACCCCTCCACTTT.

This clone appeared a single time. The chain recombines TRBV5-1 with TRBJ2-5, with a weak D call TRBD2 (7 bases). The CDR3 has 16 residues. Trimming took 0 bases from V and 1 from J, leaving 13 bases between them. CDR1 and CDR2 from the germline V gene are SGHRS and YFSETQ. CDR3 nucleotides: TGCGCCAGCAGCTTGGCGTCGCGGGGGCGCCAAGAGACCCAGTACTTC. Translated: CASSLASRGRQETQYF.

This chain joins TRBV5-1 and TRBJ2-3; D is unclear. CDR1 SGHRS and CDR2 YFSETQ come from the germline V gene. V was cut by 0 bases and J by 2 bases, with 10 bases left in between. The CDR3 runs 15 residues. In DNA form, the CDR3 reads TGCGCCAGCAGCTTGGCCTGGGGTTTCACAGATACGCAGTATTTT. It yields the protein CASSLAWGFTDTQYF.

This chain connects TRBV4-1 to TRBJ2-5; 9 nucleotides match TRBD2. Germline-derived CDR1 and CDR2 are MGHRA and YSYEKL. J gave up 5 bases and V 4 bases, and 5 bases lay outside the gene matches. The CDR3 contains 14 residues. The CDR3 sequence: CASSRLAAVETQYF. The CDR3 DNA reads TGCGCCAGCAGCCGACTAGCGGCGGTGGAGACCCAGTACTTC.

The chain carries TRBV5-5 and TRBJ2-3; no definite D call. Germline lookup yields CDR1 SGHKS and CDR2 YYEKEE (reference sequence). V was cut by 4 bases and J by 4 bases, with 16 bases left in between. The CDR3 totals 15 residues. The CDR3 DNA follows: TGTGCCAGCAGCGGCAGCGCGTTCGAATCAGATACGCAGTATTTT. The encoded protein is CASSGSAFESDTQYF.

This clone occurred a few times. The chain uses TRBV2 and TRBJ1-5; D call uncertain. The CDR3 runs 13 residues. The germline gives CDR1 SNHLY, CDR2 FYNNEI. Trimming stripped 4 bases from V and 4 bases from J, with 8 bases between. CDR3: CASSASINQPQHF. CDR3 nucleotides: TGTGCCAGCAGTGCCAGTATAAATCAGCCCCAGCATTTT.

V is TRBV7-9 and J is TRBJ1-1; D remains ambiguous. Germline CDR1 is SEHNR and CDR2 is FQNEAQ (reference sequence). The CDR3 extends over 13 amino acids. V lost 5 bases to trimming and J lost 2 bases, with 9 bases between them. CDR3 loop: CASSPHVNTEAFF. Written as DNA, the CDR3 is TGTGCCAGCAGCCCCCACGTAAACACTGAAGCTTTCTTT.

The J gene is TRBJ2-7, the V gene TRBV4-1; 8 nucleotides agree with TRBD1. Germline values: CDR1 MGHRA, CDR2 YSYEKL. Trimming took 4 bases from V and 1 from J; bases not matched to a gene: 3. This CDR3 has 14 amino acids. The CDR3 loop is CASSRDRWSYEQYF. CDR3 bases: TGCGCCAGCAGCCGGGACAGGTGGTCCTACGAGCAGTACTTC.

The chain recombines TRBV4-2 with TRBJ1-6, with a weak D call TRBD1 (5 bases). V shed 0 bases and J shed 8 bases, with 11 bases lying between them. The CDR3 runs 15 residues. CDR1 and CDR2 from the germline V gene are LGHNA and YNFKEQ. CDR3: CASSQDGGVDSPLHF. CDR3 nucleotides: TGTGCCAGCAGCCAAGACGGGGGAGTGGATTCACCCCTCCACTTT.

The chain links TRBV11-2 to TRBJ1-6; 10 positions agree with TRBD1. V shed 1 base and J 10 bases; nucleotides not matched to a gene: 16. This CDR3 contains 19 residues. The germline CDR1 and CDR2 sequences are SGHAT and FQNNGV. As DNA, the CDR3 is TGTGCCAGCAGCTTAGGGACAGGGGGAACCGTGGGTAGTAGCTCACCCCTCCACTTT. As protein: CASSLGTGGTVGSSSPLHF.

The rearrangement joins TRBV5-1 to TRBJ1-2; perhaps TRBD1 as D (6 bases). The CDR3 is 13 residues long. From germline, CDR1 is SGHRS and CDR2 YFSETQ. V was cut by 3 bases and J by 5 bases, with 11 bases left in between. The CDR3 DNA is TGCGCCAGCAGCTCCGGGACACCATATGGCTACACCTTC. Translation gives CASSSGTPYGYTF.

V and J are TRBV5-4 and TRBJ2-3, with 8 bases fitting TRBD2. The CDR3 runs 15 residues. Trimming cost V 2 bases and J 6 bases; bases outside gene matches: 8. CDR1 and CDR2 from the germline V gene are SGHNT and YYREEE (reference sequence). For the CDR3, the DNA is TGTGCCAGCAGCTTTCTCGGGGGGGCCAGTGATACGCAGTATTTT. Its translation: CASSFLGGASDTQYF.